This T cell receptor (beta chain) was observed in a study of T-cell reconstitution after alpha-beta-depleted transplantation in children. Germline V gives CDR1 KGHDR, CDR2 SFDVKD. The V gene lost 6 bases and the J gene lost 1 base, with 11 bases spanning the gap. The length of the CDR3 is 14 residues. This clonotype was observed a handful of times. Preparation of the TCRbeta library used unique molecular identifiers. TCRdb re-analysed the PCR reads in MiXCR, keeping a single row per CDR3 protein. The sample records approximately 400,000 distinct CDR3 sequences, around 16% being singletons. The receptor was derived from a boy younger than two who had a stem cell transplant for Wiskott-Aldrich syndrome, so the T cells may come from the graft donor. The V call is TRBV24-1, the J call TRBJ1-1, with D possibly TRBD1 on 6 matching bases. The specimen comprised PBMCs, mostly from graft donor cells, sampled 360 days after TCRalphabeta/CD19-depleted stem cell transplant. CDR3 sequence: CATSQGGGNTEAFF. DNA for the CDR3: TGTGCCACCAGTCAAGGGGGAGGGAACACTGAAGCTTTCTTT.